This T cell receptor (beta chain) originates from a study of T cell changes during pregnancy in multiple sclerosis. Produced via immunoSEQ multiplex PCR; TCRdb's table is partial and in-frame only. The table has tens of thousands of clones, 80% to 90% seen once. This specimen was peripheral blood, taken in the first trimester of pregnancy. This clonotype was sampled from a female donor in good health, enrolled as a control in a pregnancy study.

In DNA, the CDR3 is TGTGCCAGCAGTAGCCGCGCTTATAGCAATCAGCCCCAGCATTTT. It is translated as CASSSRAYSNQPQHF. V usage is TRBV6-5 and J usage is TRBJ1-5; D not resolved. This CDR3 is 15 amino acids long. Trimming took off 5 bases at V and 0 bases at J, with 11 bases between the two ends. Germline values: CDR1 MNHEY, CDR2 SVGAGI.